One and the same sample provided the 4 T cell receptor beta chains below, sequenced in a study of blood T cell repertoires in COVID-19. Using immunoSEQ multiplex PCR, the repertoire was profiled, and TCRdb retains in-frame clones only, with some absent. Seen here are some 270,000 clones, roughly 89% observed once, and the top ten hold less than 2%. Sample: peripheral blood. The receptors originated from a middle-aged woman who had recovered from COVID-19.

V is TRBV5-1 and J is TRBJ2-7, with D tentatively TRBD1 (5 bases). The CDR3 totals 15 residues. The V and J ends lost 1 base and 2 bases respectively, with 13 bases between them. CDR1 SGHRS and CDR2 YFSETQ come from the germline V gene. The chain's CDR3 is CASSLRQGFAYEQYF. For the CDR3, the DNA is TGCGCCAGCAGCTTGAGGCAGGGATTTGCCTACGAGCAGTACTTC.

This chain uses TRBV13 with TRBJ1-3; tentative D call: TRBD1 (5 bases). Germline loops: CDR1 PRHDT, CDR2 FYEKMQ (reference sequence). The CDR3 spans 14 residues. V was trimmed by 5 bases and J by 2 bases, leaving 10 bases between them. The CDR3 is CASSHQGAGNTIYF. CDR3 DNA sequence: TGTGCCAGCAGCCACCAGGGTGCTGGAAACACCATATATTTT.

This rearrangement joins TRBV29-1 to TRBJ2-1, with D possibly TRBD1 on 5 matching bases. This CDR3 comprises 12 residues. V lost 1 base, J lost 8 bases, and 9 bases lay in between. Germline values: CDR1 SQVTM, CDR2 ANQGSEA. This CDR3 reads CSVEGWGDEQFF. The CDR3 DNA is TGCAGCGTTGAAGGGTGGGGCGATGAGCAGTTCTTC.

V gene TRBV5-1 combines with J gene TRBJ1-5, with a possible D match to TRBD1 (5 bases). CDR3 size: 15 residues. The germline V gene has CDR1 SGHRS and CDR2 YFSETQ. V lost 4 bases and J 6 bases, leaving 17 bases between the germline ends. The CDR3 coding sequence is TGCGCCAGCAGCCTGGGGGGAGGGCTGGGTCAGCCCCAGCATTTT. This translates into CASSLGGGLGQPQHF.